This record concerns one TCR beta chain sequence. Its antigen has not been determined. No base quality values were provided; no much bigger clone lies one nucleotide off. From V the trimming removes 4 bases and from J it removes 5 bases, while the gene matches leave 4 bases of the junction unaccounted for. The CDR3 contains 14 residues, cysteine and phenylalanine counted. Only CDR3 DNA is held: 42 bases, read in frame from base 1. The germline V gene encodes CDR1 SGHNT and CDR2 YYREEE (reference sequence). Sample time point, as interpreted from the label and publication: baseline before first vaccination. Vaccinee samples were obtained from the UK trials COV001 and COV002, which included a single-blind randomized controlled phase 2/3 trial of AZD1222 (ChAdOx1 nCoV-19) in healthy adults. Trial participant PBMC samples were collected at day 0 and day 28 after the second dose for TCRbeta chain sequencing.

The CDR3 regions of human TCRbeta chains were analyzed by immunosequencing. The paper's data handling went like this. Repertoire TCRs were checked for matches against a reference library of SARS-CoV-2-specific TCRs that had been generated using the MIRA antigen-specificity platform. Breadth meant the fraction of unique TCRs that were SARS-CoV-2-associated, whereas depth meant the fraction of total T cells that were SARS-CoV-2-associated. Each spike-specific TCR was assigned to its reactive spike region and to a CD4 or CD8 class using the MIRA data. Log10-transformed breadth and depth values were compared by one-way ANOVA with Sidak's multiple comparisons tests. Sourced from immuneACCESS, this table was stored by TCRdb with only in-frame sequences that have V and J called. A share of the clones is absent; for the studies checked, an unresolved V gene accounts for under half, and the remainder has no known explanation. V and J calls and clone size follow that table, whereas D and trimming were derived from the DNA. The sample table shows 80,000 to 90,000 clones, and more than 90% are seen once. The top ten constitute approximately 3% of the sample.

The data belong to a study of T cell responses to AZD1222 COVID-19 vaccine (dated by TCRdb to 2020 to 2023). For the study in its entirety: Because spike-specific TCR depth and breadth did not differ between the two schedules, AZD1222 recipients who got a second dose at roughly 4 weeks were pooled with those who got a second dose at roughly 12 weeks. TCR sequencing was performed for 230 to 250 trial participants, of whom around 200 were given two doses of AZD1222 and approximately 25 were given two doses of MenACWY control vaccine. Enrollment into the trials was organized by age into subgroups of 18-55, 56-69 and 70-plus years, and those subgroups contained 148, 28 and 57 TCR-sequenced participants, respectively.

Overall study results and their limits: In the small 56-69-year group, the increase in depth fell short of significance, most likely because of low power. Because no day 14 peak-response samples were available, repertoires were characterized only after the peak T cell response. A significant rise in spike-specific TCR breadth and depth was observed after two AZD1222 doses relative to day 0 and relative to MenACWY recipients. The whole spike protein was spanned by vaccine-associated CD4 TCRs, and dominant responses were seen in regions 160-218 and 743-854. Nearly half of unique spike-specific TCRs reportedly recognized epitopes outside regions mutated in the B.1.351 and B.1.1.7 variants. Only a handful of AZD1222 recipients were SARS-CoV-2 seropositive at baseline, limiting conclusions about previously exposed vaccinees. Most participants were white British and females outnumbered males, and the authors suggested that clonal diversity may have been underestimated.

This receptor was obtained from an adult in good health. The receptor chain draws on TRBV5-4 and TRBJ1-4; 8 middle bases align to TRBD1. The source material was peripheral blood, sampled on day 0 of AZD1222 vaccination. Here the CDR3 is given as CASSRDRLNEKLFF. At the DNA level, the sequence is TGTGCCAGCAGCCGGGACAGGTTAAATGAAAAACTGTTTTTT. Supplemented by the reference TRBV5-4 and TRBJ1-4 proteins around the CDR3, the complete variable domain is ETGVTQSPTHLIKTRGQQVTLRCSSQSGHNTVSWYQQALGQGPQFIFQYYREEENGRGNFPPRFSGLQFPNYSSELNVNALELDDSALYLCASSRDRLNEKLFFGSGTQLSVL.